The TCR beta chain under discussion was sequenced for a study of blood T cells in healthy people across ages. Study summary: About one barcoded beta molecule per two T cells was captured by template switching. Findings and limits, study-wide: Long-lived and aged donors differed, with more naive CD4+ cells and higher diversity in the long-lived.

Combining a sample-barcoded 5' primer with a J-beta primer mix, a second PCR ran for roughly 6 to 12 cycles. Unique molecular identifiers of 12 random nucleotides labeled each cDNA. TCRdb analysed the 5' RACE reads with MiXCR anew, one entry per CDR3 protein. The sample has about a million distinct CDR3 sequences; approximately 49% are singletons. Remarks on this clonotype: Its target is unknown.

No fewer than 6 million PBMCs went into each sample. Germline values: CDR1 SGHTA, CDR2 FQGNSA. The CDR3 sequence is 15 residues long. Sequencing was carried out using blood. The TCR originated in a man under 40 in good health. V usage is TRBV7-2 and J usage is TRBJ2-4; TRBD1 matches 7 bases. The closer fit of TRBJ2-7 to the DNA end suggests the J call may be wrong. CDR3 nucleotide sequence: TGTGCCAGCAGCTTAGATGATGACAGGGCCTACGAGCAGTACTTC. Protein: CASSLDDDRAYEQYF.